A single sample is the source of the 26 T cell receptor beta chains below, sequenced in a study of shared clonotypes between healthy human individuals. Sequencing used immunoSEQ multiplex PCR; TCRdb keeps in-frame clones, though not all of them. The sample contains fewer than 2.5 million clones, approximately 93% of which appear only once. Sample: naive CD4+ T cells from PBMCs. The subset: CD45RA+ positively selected. The receptors derive from a man between 18 and 35 years old in good health. Some clones in this sample may be carry-over from other donors' samples.

The chain couples TRBV19 to TRBJ2-2; D gene unclear. This CDR3 is built from 12 residues. Germline lookup yields CDR1 LNHDA and CDR2 SQIVND (reference sequence). V shed 10 bases and J shed 4 bases, with 10 bases lying between them. The CDR3 region is CATGSVTGELFF. CDR3 bases: TGTGCCACCGGCTCGGTCACCGGGGAGCTGTTTTTT.

This clone was detected a few times. Other nucleotide sequences from this sample produce the same CDR3. V gene TRBV7-3 combines with J gene TRBJ2-1, with no clear D. There are 12 residues in the CDR3. Trimming removed 1 base from V and 7 bases from J, with 5 bases in between. Germline V gives CDR1 SGHTA, CDR2 FQGTGA. Here the CDR3 DNA reads TGTGCCAGCAGCTTAAACGGGAATGAGCAGTTCTTC. Protein sequence: CASSLNGNEQFF. Full variable domain (missing parts from reference TRBV7-3 and TRBJ2-1): GAGVSQTPSNKVTEKGKYVELRCDPISGHTALYWYRQSLGQGPEFLIYFQGTGAADDSGLPNDRFFAVRPEGSVSTLKIQRTERGDSAVYLCASSLNGNEQFFGPGTRLTVL.

This clone turned up a few times. The V call is TRBV7-8, the J call TRBJ2-1; D is unclear. The germline V gene has CDR1 SGHVS and CDR2 FQNEAQ. The CDR3 runs to 14 residues. The V end lost 4 bases, the J end lost 5 bases, and 12 bases lay between the germline ends. The CDR3 spells CASSWRMGDNEQFF. The CDR3 DNA is TGTGCCAGCAGCTGGCGAATGGGCGACAATGAGCAGTTCTTC. The complete variable domain, with remaining parts taken from reference TRBV7-8 and TRBJ2-1, reads GAGVSQSPRYKVAKRGQDVALRCDPISGHVSLFWYQQALGQGPEFLTYFQNEAQLDKSGLPSDRFFAERPEGSVSTLKIQRTQQEDSAVYLCASSWRMGDNEQFFGPGTRLTVL.

This clone appeared a single time. The chain carries TRBV29-1 and TRBJ1-1, with D unresolved. Trimming stripped 0 bases from V and 8 bases from J, with 7 bases between. This CDR3 contains 11 residues. Germline-derived CDR1 and CDR2 are SQVTM and ANQGSEA. The CDR3 nucleotides read TGCAGCGTTGAAGATCCGGGGGAAGCTTTCTTT. Residues: CSVEDPGEAFF.

This sequence joins TRBV30 and TRBJ1-4, with a possible D match to TRBD1 (5 bases). CDR3 length equals 16 residues. The germline gives CDR1 GTSNPN, CDR2 SVGIG (reference sequence). V shed 2 bases and J shed 0 bases, with 13 bases lying between them. CDR3 DNA sequence: TGTGCCTGGAGTCGGAGCAGGGTCACAACTAATGAAAAACTGTTTTTT. Encoded protein: CAWSRSRVTTNEKLFF.

The V gene is TRBV27, the J gene TRBJ1-4; 9 bases are shared with TRBD1. Germline loops: CDR1 MNHEY, CDR2 SMNVEV (reference sequence). The CDR3 totals 17 residues. V dropped 7 bases and J dropped 8; count of bases not matched to a gene: 17. The CDR3 spells CASTPLGVHRGREKLFF. DNA for the CDR3: TGTGCCAGCACCCCCCTTGGAGTCCACAGGGGGCGCGAAAAACTGTTTTTT. Variable domain in full (rest from reference TRBV27 and TRBJ1-4): EAQVTQNPRYLITVTGKKLTVTCSQNMNHEYMSWYRQDPGLGLRQIYYSMNVEVTDKGDVPEGYKVSRKEKRNFPLILESPSPNQTSLYFCASTPLGVHRGREKLFFGSGTQLSVL.

V and J are TRBV6-6 and TRBJ2-1, with D possibly TRBD2 on 6 matching bases. This CDR3 contains 14 residues. Trimming cost V 8 bases and J 0 bases, with 11 bases left between them. Germline V lookup: CDR1 MNHNY, CDR2 SVGAGI (reference sequence). The CDR3 protein is CASGAGSSYNEQFF. For the CDR3, the DNA is TGTGCCAGCGGGGCGGGGAGCTCCTACAATGAGCAGTTCTTC.

The chain joins TRBV6-1 to TRBJ2-7, with TRBD1 matching over 9 bases. This CDR3 region has 15 residues. Germline CDR1 and CDR2: MNHNS and SASEGT. Trimming cost V 5 bases and J 2 bases; bases outside gene matches: 7. CDR3 bases: TGTGCCAGCAGTAAACAGGGGGCGGGAACCTACGAGCAGTACTTC. As protein: CASSKQGAGTYEQYF.

The chain combines TRBV28 with TRBJ2-7; D uncertain. The ends were cut back, 1 base at V and 2 bases at J, with 15 bases in the middle. The V gene's germline CDR1 is MDHEN and CDR2 SYDVKM. CDR3 size: 16 residues. CDR3 nucleotides: TGTGCCAGCAGTTTATCCCCCCGAGAACCTACCTACGAGCAGTACTTC. It yields the protein CASSLSPREPTYEQYF.

This clone was counted a single time. This sample also contains other DNA sequences that code for the same CDR3. The genes are TRBV5-1 and TRBJ2-5, with D possibly TRBD2 on 5 matching bases. Trimming took off 2 bases at V and 2 bases at J, with 13 bases between the two ends. CDR1 is SGHRS, CDR2 YFSETQ, per germline. This CDR3 contains 15 residues. The CDR3 here is CASSFVAGGQETQYF. CDR3 nucleotides: TGCGCCAGCAGCTTTGTGGCAGGAGGACAAGAGACCCAGTACTTC.

V usage is TRBV5-4 and J usage is TRBJ2-5, with 12 bases identical to TRBD1. The tail of the sequence fits TRBJ2-7 better, so the J call may be wrong. Germline V lookup: CDR1 SGHNT, CDR2 YYREEE (reference sequence). This CDR3 is built from 15 residues. The CDR3, as DNA: TGTGCCAGCAGTGTGGGACAGGGGGCCGCCTACGAGCAGTACTTC. Residues: CASSVGQGAAYEQYF.

V usage is TRBV7-6 and J usage is TRBJ2-7, with a possible D match to TRBD1 (5 bases). Germline V lookup: CDR1 SGHVS, CDR2 FNYEAQ. This CDR3 spans 14 amino acids. The V gene lost 2 bases and the J gene lost 5 bases, with 13 bases spanning the gap. The CDR3 protein is CASSLKGINHEQYF. CDR3 DNA sequence: TGTGCCAGCAGCTTAAAGGGGATTAATCACGAGCAGTACTTC.

Comments on this clone: Other nucleotide sequences in the sample specify the same CDR3. The chain carries TRBV18 and TRBJ2-5; the D gene is possibly TRBD1 (6 bases). The V and J ends lost 3 bases and 2 bases respectively, with 10 bases between them. There are 14 residues in the CDR3. Germline loops: CDR1 KGHSH, CDR2 LQKENI. CDR3 protein: CASSPGTPQETQYF. In nucleotides, the CDR3 is TGTGCCAGCTCACCCGGGACACCACAAGAGACCCAGTACTTC.

J is TRBJ2-2 and V is TRBV5-1, with D perhaps matching TRBD1 or TRBD2 (5 bases each). The CDR3 spans 17 residues. Trimming shortened V by 3 bases and J by 0 bases, and 15 bases separated the two germline ends. Per germline, CDR1 SGHRS and CDR2 YFSETQ. CDR3 nucleotides: TGCGCCAGCAGCTCCCCCCGGGGACGACCGAACACCGGGGAGCTGTTTTTT. Amino acids: CASSSPRGRPNTGELFF.

A single count supports this clone. V usage is TRBV5-1 and J usage is TRBJ1-2; D gene ambiguous. Looked up from germline, CDR1 is SGHRS and CDR2 is YFSETQ. V was clipped by 0 bases and J by 7 bases, with 19 bases between them. CDR3 length equals 16 residues. The CDR3 loop is CASSLGPFDPAGGYTF. In DNA, the CDR3 is TGCGCCAGCAGCTTGGGCCCATTCGACCCGGCGGGTGGCTACACCTTC.

Comments on this clone: Other DNA sequences from this sample encode an identical CDR3 as well. V usage is TRBV5-1 and J usage is TRBJ2-1; 7 nucleotides align to TRBD1. The CDR3 has 11 amino acids. CDR1 and CDR2 (germline): SGHRS, YFSETQ. V was pared by 4 bases and J by 10 bases, with 2 bases of the junction left unmatched. The DNA of the CDR3 is TGCGCCAGCAGCCTGGGACAGGAGCAGTTCTTC. Amino acid sequence: CASSLGQEQFF.

This chain joins TRBV5-1 and TRBJ1-2, with 8 bases that match TRBD1. J was trimmed by 2 bases and V by 4 bases; bases with no gene match: 7. The CDR3 contains 15 residues. Germline values: CDR1 SGHRS, CDR2 YFSETQ. CDR3 bases: TGCGCCAGCAGCGCCTCCGGGACAGGAAACTATGGCTACACCTTC. Amino acids: CASSASGTGNYGYTF.

The gene calls are TRBV9 and TRBJ2-5, with a weak D call TRBD2 (5 bases). The CDR3 runs to 15 residues. Germline V gene lookup returns CDR1 SGDLS and CDR2 YYNGEE. V lost 0 bases and J lost 4, with 13 bases in between. CDR3 sequence (DNA): TGTGCCAGCAGCGTAGCTACGGGGTCTGGAGAGACCCAGTACTTC. Its translation is CASSVATGSGETQYF.

This clone has more than one count but fewer than ten. The chain carries TRBV11-3 and TRBJ1-1; D uncertain. V lost 5 bases to trimming and J lost 0 bases, with 7 bases between them. The CDR3 is made up of 13 amino acids. Germline V gene lookup returns CDR1 SGHNT and CDR2 YENEEA. DNA of the CDR3: TGTGCCAGCAGCCACTGGATGAACACTGAAGCTTTCTTT. Translation gives CASSHWMNTEAFF.

The gene calls are TRBV19 and TRBJ2-6; perhaps TRBD1 as D (5 bases). The ends were cut back, 5 bases at V and 5 bases at J, with 28 bases in the middle. The CDR3 contains 20 residues. Germline assignment: CDR1 LNHDA and CDR2 SQIVND (reference sequence). The CDR3 region has the DNA TGTGCCAGTAGTTATGCCCCCCCCAGGCAGGGTAATCTCTGGGCCAACGTCCTGACTTTC. Encoded protein: CASSYAPPRQGNLWANVLTF.

V gene TRBV2 combines with J gene TRBJ1-1; the D is unclear. CDR3 length: 11 residues. The V gene's germline CDR1 is SNHLY and CDR2 FYNNEI. V was cut by 6 bases and J by 9 bases, with 11 bases left in between. The DNA for the CDR3 is TGTGCCAGCAGGGCAGAGGTTAAAGCTTTCTTT. This codes for CASRAEVKAFF.

The chain combines TRBV5-1 with TRBJ2-7, with 15 bases identical to TRBD2. Germline CDR1 and CDR2: SGHRS and YFSETQ. The CDR3 is 16 residues long. V was pared by 4 bases and J by 4 bases, with 6 bases of the junction left unmatched. The DNA for the CDR3 is TGCGCCAGCAGCCCCTGGACTAGCGGGAGGGGTTACGAGCAGTACTTC. The encoded protein is CASSPWTSGRGYEQYF.

The gene calls are TRBV30 and TRBJ1-1; no clear D gene. The CDR3 runs 13 residues. Germline loops: CDR1 GTSNPN, CDR2 SVGIG (reference sequence). V was shortened by 0 bases and J by 6 bases, with 11 bases between the two germline ends. The CDR3 coding sequence is TGTGCCTGGAGTGTAACCCTTAGCTCTGAAGCTTTCTTT. As protein: CAWSVTLSSEAFF.

This chain uses TRBV6-1 with TRBJ2-7; 9 nucleotides match TRBD2. CDR3 length: 15 residues. Germline CDR1 and CDR2: MNHNS and SASEGT. V dropped 1 base and J dropped 5; count of bases not matched to a gene: 6. The CDR3 loop is CASSEVGSGSHEQYF. The DNA for the CDR3 is TGTGCCAGCAGTGAAGTGGGTAGCGGGAGCCACGAGCAGTACTTC.

This rearrangement joins TRBV5-1 to TRBJ2-3; TRBD2 matches 12 bases. After removal of 1 base from V and 3 bases from J, the junction contained 6 bases not matched to a gene. The CDR3 has 17 residues. Germline CDR1 is SGHRS and CDR2 is YFSETQ. This CDR3 reads CASSLPLAGGWTDTQYF. Written as DNA, the CDR3 is TGCGCCAGCAGCTTGCCACTAGCGGGAGGATGGACAGATACGCAGTATTTT. The variable domain in full, with the rest retrieved from reference TRBV5-1 and TRBJ2-3, is KAGVTQTPRYLIKTRGQQVTLSCSPISGHRSVSWYQQTPGQGLQFLFEYFSETQRNKGNFPGRFSGRQFSNSRSEMNVSTLELGDSALYLCASSLPLAGGWTDTQYFGPGTRLTVL.

The CDR3 sequence is CASSLTDDYGYTF. The DNA of the CDR3 is TGTGCCAGTAGTCTGACGGACGACTATGGCTACACCTTC. The J gene is TRBJ1-2, the V gene TRBV19; no reliable D call. Trimming left V 5 bases short and J 3 bases short, with 10 bases between. Germline loops: CDR1 LNHDA, CDR2 SQIVND (reference sequence). The CDR3 loop spans 13 amino acids. Looking up the rest from reference TRBV19 and TRBJ1-2 gives the full variable domain: DGGITQSPKYLFRKEGQNVTLSCEQNLNHDAMYWYRQDPGQGLRLIYYSQIVNDFQKGDIAEGYSVSREKKESFPLTVTSAQKNPTAFYLCASSLTDDYGYTFGSGTRLTVV.